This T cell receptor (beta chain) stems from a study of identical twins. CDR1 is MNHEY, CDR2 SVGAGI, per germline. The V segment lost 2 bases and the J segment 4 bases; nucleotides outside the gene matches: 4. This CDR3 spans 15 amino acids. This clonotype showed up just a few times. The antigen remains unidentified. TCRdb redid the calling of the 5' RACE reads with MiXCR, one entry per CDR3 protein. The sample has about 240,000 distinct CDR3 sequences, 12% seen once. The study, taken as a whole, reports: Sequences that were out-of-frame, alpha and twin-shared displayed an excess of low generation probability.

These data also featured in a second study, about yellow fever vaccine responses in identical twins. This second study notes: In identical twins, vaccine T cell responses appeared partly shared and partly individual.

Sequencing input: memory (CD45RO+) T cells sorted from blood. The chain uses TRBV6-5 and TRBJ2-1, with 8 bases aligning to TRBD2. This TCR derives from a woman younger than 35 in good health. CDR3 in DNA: TGTGCCAGCAGTTACACGGCTAGCGGGTACAATGAGCAGTTCTTC. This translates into CASSYTASGYNEQFF.